The present TCR beta chain was sequenced within a study of a mutant IDH1 vaccine in newly diagnosed glioma. The CDR3 totals 15 residues. With 5 bases clipped from V and 4 bases from J, the junction kept 3 bases outside the gene matches. Germline loops: CDR1 PRHDT, CDR2 FYEKMQ (reference sequence). The table came from immunoSEQ multiplex PCR; TCRdb's copy has only in-frame clones and leaves some out. Found here are over 55,000 clones, 81% of them singletons; the top ten hold roughly 5.2%. As for time point: week 35, safety follow-up. Topical imiquimod accompanied each vaccine dose, which consisted of 300 ug of mutant IDH1 20-mer peptide. Notes on the study in general: Vaccine-induced immune responses were detected in about 93% of patients.

Of note for this clone: Its matching antigen is unknown.

This sequence was found in a man aged 35 to 55 with glioma. This specimen was PBMCs, taken from a glioma patient whose treatment included an IDH1 peptide vaccine. This chain links TRBV13 with TRBJ2-1; the match to TRBD2 covers 12 bases. The CDR3 protein is CASSPTSGGYNEQFF. In DNA form, the CDR3 reads TGTGCCAGCAGCCCTACTAGCGGGGGGTACAATGAGCAGTTCTTC.